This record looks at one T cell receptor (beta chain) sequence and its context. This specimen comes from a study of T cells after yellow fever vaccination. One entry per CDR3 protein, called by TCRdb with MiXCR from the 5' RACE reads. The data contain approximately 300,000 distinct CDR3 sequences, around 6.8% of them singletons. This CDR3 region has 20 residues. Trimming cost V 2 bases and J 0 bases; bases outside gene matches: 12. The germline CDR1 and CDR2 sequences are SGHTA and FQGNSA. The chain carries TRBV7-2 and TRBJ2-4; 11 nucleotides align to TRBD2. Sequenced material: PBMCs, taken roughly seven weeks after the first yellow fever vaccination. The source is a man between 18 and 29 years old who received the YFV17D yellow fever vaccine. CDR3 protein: CASSLLAGGLLPLAKNIQYF. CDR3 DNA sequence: TGTGCCAGCAGCTTACTAGCGGGGGGCCTACTACCTCTAGCCAAAAACATTCAGTACTTC. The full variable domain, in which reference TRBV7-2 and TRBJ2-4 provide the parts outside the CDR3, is GAGVSQSPSNKVTEKGKDVELRCDPISGHTALYWYRQSLGQGLEFLIYFQGNSAPDKSGLPSDRFSAERTGGSVSTLTIQRTQQEDSAVYLCASSLLAGGLLPLAKNIQYFGAGTRLSVL.